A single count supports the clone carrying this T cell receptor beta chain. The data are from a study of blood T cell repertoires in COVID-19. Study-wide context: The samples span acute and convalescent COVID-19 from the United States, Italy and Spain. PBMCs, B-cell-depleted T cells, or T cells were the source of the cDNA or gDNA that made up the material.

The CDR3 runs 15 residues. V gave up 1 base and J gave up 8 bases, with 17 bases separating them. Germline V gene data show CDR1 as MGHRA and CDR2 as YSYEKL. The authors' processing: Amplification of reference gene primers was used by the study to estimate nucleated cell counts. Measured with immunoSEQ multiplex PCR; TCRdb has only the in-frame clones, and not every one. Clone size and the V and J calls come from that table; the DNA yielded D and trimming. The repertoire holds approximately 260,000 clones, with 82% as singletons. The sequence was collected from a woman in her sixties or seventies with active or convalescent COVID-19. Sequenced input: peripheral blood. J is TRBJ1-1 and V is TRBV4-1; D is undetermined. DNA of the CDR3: TGCGCCAGCAGCCAAGCTCGATTCAACTCGAAGGAAGCTTTCTTT. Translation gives CASSQARFNSKEAFF.